This TCR beta chain was captured by sequencing in a study of naive and memory T cell subsets. Two oligonucleotides, mixed equimolar, formed the beta constant-region primer covering TRBC1 and TRBC2. The ligated cDNA underwent four PCR rounds using SP2 and nested alpha and beta constant-region primers. Each CDR3 protein is one row after TCRdb ran MiXCR on the UMI-ligation and nested PCR reads. The sample has approximately 80,000 distinct CDR3 sequences, around 9% seen once. This clonotype was seen more than once but under ten times. The CDR3 covers 14 residues. From germline, CDR1 is MNHEY and CDR2 SVGEGT. V gave up 2 bases and J gave up 5 bases, with 10 bases separating them.

This sequence originates from a human donor in good health. The source material was naive CD8+ T cells from blood. The genes are TRBV6-2 or TRBV6-3 and TRBJ1-5; a possible D gene is TRBD1 (6 bases). The CDR3 region is CASSYADSDQPQHF. As DNA, the CDR3 is TGTGCCAGCAGTTACGCGGACAGCGATCAGCCCCAGCATTTT.